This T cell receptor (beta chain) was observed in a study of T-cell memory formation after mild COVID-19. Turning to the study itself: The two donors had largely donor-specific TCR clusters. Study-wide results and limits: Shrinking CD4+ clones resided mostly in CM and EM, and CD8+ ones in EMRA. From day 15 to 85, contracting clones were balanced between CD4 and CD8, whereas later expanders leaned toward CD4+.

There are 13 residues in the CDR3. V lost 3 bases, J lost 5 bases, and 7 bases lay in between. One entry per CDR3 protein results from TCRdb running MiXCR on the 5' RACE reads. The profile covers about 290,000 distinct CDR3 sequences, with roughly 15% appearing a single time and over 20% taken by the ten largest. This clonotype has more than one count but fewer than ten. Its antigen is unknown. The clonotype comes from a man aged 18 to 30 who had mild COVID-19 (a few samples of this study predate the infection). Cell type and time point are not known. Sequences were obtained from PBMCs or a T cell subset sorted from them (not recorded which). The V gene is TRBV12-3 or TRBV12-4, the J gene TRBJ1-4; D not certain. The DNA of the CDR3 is TGTGCCAGCAGTTTCAGGTTAAATGAAAAACTGTTTTTT. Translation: CASSFRLNEKLFF.